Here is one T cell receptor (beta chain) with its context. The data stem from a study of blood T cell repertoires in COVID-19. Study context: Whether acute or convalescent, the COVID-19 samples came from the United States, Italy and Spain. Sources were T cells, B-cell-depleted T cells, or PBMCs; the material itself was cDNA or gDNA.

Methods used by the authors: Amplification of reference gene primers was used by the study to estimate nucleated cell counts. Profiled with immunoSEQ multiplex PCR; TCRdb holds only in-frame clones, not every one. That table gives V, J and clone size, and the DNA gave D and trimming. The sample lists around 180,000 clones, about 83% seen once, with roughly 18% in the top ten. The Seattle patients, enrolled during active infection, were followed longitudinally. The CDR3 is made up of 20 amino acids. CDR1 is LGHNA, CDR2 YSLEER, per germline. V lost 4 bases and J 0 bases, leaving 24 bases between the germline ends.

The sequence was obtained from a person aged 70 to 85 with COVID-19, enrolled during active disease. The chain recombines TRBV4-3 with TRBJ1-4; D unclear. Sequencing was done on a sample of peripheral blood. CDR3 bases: TGCGCCAGCAGCCGACGAGCCTGGCTACTTTTTCGGGCAACTAATGAAAAACTGTTTTTT. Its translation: CASSRRAWLLFRATNEKLFF.